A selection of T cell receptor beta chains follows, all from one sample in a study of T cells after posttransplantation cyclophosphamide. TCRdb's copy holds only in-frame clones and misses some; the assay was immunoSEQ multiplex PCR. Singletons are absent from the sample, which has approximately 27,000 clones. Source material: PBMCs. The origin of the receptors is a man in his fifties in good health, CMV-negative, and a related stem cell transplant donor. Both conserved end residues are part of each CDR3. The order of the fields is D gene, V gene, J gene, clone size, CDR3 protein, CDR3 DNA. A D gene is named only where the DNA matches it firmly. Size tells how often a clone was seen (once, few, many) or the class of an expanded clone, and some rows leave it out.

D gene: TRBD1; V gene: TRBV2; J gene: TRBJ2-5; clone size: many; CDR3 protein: CASRPGTGEGQETQYF; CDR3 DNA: TGTGCCAGCAGGCCTGGGACAGGGGAGGGTCAAGAGACCCAGTACTTC
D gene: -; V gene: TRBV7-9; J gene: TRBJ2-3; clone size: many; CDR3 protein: CASSPKTGGTDTQYF; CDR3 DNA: TGTGCCAGCAGCCCGAAGACAGGAGGCACAGATACGCAGTATTTT
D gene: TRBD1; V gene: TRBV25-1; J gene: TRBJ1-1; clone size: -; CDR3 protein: CASSEGTGGTEAFF; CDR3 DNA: TGTGCCAGCAGTGAGGGGACAGGGGGAACTGAAGCTTTCTTT
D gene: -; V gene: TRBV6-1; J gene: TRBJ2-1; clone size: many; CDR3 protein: CASSEARGSSYNEQFF; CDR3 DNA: TGTGCCAGCAGTGAAGCGAGGGGGAGCTCCTACAATGAGCAGTTCTTC
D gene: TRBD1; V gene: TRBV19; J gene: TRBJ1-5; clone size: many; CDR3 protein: CASSPRNRDRGYQPQHF; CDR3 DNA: TGTGCCAGTAGTCCCAGGAACCGGGACAGGGGGTATCAGCCCCAGCATTTT
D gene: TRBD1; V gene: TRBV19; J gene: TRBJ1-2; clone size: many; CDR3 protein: CASSFQRQGRGHGYTF; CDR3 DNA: TGTGCCAGTAGTTTCCAGAGACAGGGTAGGGGCCATGGCTACACCTTC
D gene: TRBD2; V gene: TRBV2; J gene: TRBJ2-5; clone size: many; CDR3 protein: CASRQGLGGWGTQYF; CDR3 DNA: TGTGCCAGCAGACAGGGACTAGGGGGTTGGGGGACCCAGTACTTC
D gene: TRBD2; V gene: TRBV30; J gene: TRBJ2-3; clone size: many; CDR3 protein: CAWGYSGGSTDTQYF; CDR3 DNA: TGTGCCTGGGGATATAGCGGGGGGAGCACAGATACGCAGTATTTT
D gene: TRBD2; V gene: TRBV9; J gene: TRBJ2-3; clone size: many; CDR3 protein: CASGNSGGDTQYF; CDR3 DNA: TGTGCCAGCGGGAATAGCGGGGGGGATACGCAGTATTTT
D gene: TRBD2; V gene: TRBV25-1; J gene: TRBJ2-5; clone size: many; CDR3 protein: CASSKSVGGSGGETQYF; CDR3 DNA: TGTGCCAGCTCCAAATCGGTAGGCGGTAGCGGGGGAGAGACCCAGTACTTC
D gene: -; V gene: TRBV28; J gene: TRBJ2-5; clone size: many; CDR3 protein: CASSQVRETQYF; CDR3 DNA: TGTGCCAGCAGTCAGGTTCGAGAGACCCAGTACTTC
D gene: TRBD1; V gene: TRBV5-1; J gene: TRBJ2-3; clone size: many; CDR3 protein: CASSYGTGLPKNTQYF; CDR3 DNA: TGCGCCAGCAGTTACGGGACAGGATTACCAAAGAATACGCAGTATTTT
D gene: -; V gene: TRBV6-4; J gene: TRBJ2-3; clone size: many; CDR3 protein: CASSDRPDGGTDTQYF; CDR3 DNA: TGTGCCAGCAGTGACCGACCTGACGGGGGCACAGATACGCAGTATTTT
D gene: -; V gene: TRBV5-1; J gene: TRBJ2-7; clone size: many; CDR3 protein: CASSFAGGMYF; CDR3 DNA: TGCGCCAGCAGCTTCGCAGGCGGGATGTACTTC
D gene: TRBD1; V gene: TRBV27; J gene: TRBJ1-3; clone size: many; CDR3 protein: CASSSPGTGGNTIYF; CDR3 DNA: TGTGCCAGCAGTTCCCCTGGGACAGGAGGAAACACCATATATTTT
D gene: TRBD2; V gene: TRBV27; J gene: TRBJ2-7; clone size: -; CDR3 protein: CASSLGGTSLYEQYF; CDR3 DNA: TGTGCCAGCAGTTTAGGTGGGACTAGCTTATACGAGCAGTACTTC
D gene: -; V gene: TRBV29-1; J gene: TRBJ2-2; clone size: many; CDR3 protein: CSVVDRNTGELFF; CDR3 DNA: TGCAGCGTTGTGGACAGAAACACCGGGGAGCTGTTTTTT
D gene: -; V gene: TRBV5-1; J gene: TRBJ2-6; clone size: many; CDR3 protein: CASSSGLTGANVLTF; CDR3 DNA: TGCGCCAGCAGCTCGGGACTGACCGGGGCCAACGTCCTGACTTTC
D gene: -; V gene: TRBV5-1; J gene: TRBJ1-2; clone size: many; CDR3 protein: CASSYQQGSYGYTF; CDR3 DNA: TGCGCCAGCAGCTACCAACAGGGCAGCTATGGCTACACCTTC
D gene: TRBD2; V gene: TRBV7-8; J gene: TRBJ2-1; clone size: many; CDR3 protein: CASSPGRGGSSYNEQFF; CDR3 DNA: TGTGCCAGCAGCCCGGGGCGCGGGGGAAGCTCCTACAATGAGCAGTTCTTC
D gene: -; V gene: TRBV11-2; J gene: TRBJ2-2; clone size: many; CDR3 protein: CASSEQNTGELFF; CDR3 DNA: TGTGCCAGCAGCGAACAGAACACCGGGGAGCTGTTTTTT
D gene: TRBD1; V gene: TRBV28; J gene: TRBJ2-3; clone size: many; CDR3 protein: CASSLSGQGTTDTQYF; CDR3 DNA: TGTGCCAGCAGTTTATCGGGACAGGGGACCACAGATACGCAGTATTTT
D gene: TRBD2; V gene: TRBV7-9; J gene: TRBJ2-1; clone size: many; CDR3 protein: CASSLESGGPYNEQFF; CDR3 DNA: TGTGCCAGCAGCTTAGAAAGCGGGGGGCCATACAATGAGCAGTTCTTC
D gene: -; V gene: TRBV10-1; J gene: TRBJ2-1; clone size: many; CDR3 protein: CASSENIYNEQFF; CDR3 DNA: TGCGCCAGCAGTGAGAACATTTACAATGAGCAGTTCTTC
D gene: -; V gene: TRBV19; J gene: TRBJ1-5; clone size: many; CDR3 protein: CASSIGLGSQPQHF; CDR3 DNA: TGTGCCAGTAGTATAGGGCTCGGGAGTCAGCCCCAGCATTTT
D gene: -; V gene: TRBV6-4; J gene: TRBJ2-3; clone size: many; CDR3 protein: CASSDDRSTDTQYF; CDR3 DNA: TGTGCCAGCAGTGATGACAGGTCAACAGATACGCAGTATTTT
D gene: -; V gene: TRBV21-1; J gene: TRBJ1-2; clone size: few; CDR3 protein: CASRGGDYGYTF; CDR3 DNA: TGTGCCAGCAGGGGGGGGGACTATGGCTACACCTTC
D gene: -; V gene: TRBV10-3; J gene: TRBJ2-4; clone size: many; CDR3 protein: CAISDLDKGKNIQYF; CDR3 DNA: TGTGCCATCAGTGACTTAGACAAAGGCAAAAACATTCAGTACTTC
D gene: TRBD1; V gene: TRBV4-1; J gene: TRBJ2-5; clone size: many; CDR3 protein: CASSPGTGYLGGETQYF; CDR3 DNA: TGCGCCAGCAGCCCAGGGACAGGGTACCTGGGCGGCGAGACCCAGTACTTC
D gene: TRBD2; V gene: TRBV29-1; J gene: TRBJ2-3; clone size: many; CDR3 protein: CSVEWRGVTDTQYF; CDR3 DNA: TGCAGCGTTGAATGGCGGGGGGTGACAGATACGCAGTATTTT
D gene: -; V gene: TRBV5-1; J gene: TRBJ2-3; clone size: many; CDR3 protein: CASSPKISAGTDTQYF; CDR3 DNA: TGCGCCAGCAGCCCTAAGATATCGGCGGGCACAGATACGCAGTATTTT
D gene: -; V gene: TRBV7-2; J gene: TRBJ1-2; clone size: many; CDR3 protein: CASSLRQTPYGYTF; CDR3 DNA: TGTGCCAGCAGCCTTCGACAGACCCCCTATGGCTACACCTTC
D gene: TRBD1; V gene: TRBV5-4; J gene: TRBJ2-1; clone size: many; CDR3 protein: CASSRGGYEQFF; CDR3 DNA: TGTGCCAGCAGCCGAGGGGGCTATGAGCAGTTCTTC
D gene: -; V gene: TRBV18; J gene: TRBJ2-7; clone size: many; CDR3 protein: CASSPPQGVDEQYF; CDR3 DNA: TGTGCCAGCTCACCACCACAGGGTGTCGACGAGCAGTACTTC
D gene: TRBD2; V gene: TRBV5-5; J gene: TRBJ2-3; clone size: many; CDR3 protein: CASSLWLAGGTTDTQYF; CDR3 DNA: TGTGCCAGCAGCTTGTGGCTAGCGGGAGGAACCACAGATACGCAGTATTTT
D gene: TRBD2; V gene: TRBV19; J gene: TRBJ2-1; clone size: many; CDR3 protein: CASSILAGASNEQFF; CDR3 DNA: TGTGCCAGTAGTATACTAGCGGGAGCTTCCAATGAGCAGTTCTTC